Following are 8 T cell receptor beta chains from one sample sequenced in a study of CD8+ T cells in alopecia areata. Reverse transcription of extracted RNA yielded cDNA, which provided the sequencing template. Produced via immunoSEQ multiplex PCR; TCRdb's table is partial and in-frame only. Of some 200,000 clones listed, around three fifths are singletons. The sample was CD8+ T cells sorted from blood. These receptors all stem from a human donor in good health.

DNA for the CDR3: TGTGCCAGCAGCTCTCTAGCGGGGGCCACGGGTGAGCAGTTCTTC. This translates into CASSSLAGATGEQFF. The rearrangement joins TRBV6-5 to TRBJ2-1, with 10 bases matching TRBD2. This CDR3 spans 15 amino acids. V trimming: 6 bases; J trimming: 9 bases; junction bases outside the gene matches: 11. Germline CDR1 and CDR2: MNHEY and SVGAGI.

This clone was counted a few times. The chain combines TRBV29-1 with TRBJ1-1; no reliable D call. Germline lookup yields CDR1 SQVTM and CDR2 ANQGSEA. There are 13 residues in the CDR3. V gave up 4 bases and J gave up 7 bases, with 16 bases separating them. CDR3 coding DNA: TGCAGCGTTGGCCCGTCGACACGTCTTGAAGCTTTCTTT. This sequence encodes CSVGPSTRLEAFF. Together with reference TRBV29-1 and TRBJ1-1, the CDR3 gives the full variable domain: SAVISQKPSRDICQRGTSLTIQCQVDSQVTMMFWYRQQPGQSLTLIATANQGSEATYESGFVIDKFPISRPNLTFSTLTVSNMSPEDSSIYLCSVGPSTRLEAFFGQGTRLTVV.

The rearrangement joins TRBV6-5 to TRBJ2-7; possibly TRBD1 or TRBD2 for D (5 bases each). The CDR3 spans 13 residues. Trimming took off 0 bases at V and 3 bases at J, with 6 bases between the two ends. Germline V lookup: CDR1 MNHEY, CDR2 SVGAGI. CDR3 bases: TGTGCCAGCAGTTACTCGGGGGACTACGAGCAGTACTTC. It translates to CASSYSGDYEQYF.

V is TRBV4-1 and J is TRBJ2-2, with D perhaps TRBD2 (6 bases). Trimming pared 2 bases from V and 2 bases from J, leaving 9 bases between. In germline, CDR1 is MGHRA, CDR2 YSYEKL. There are 15 residues in the CDR3. CDR3 in amino acids: CASSQLGLNTGELFF. The DNA for the CDR3 is TGCGCCAGCAGCCAATTGGGACTTAACACCGGGGAGCTGTTTTTT.

The V and J genes are TRBV6-1 and TRBJ2-3, with D possibly TRBD1 on 8 matching bases. The CDR3 is made up of 16 amino acids. The germline V gene encodes CDR1 MNHNS and CDR2 SASEGT. Trimming took 2 bases from V and 1 from J, leaving 13 bases between them. The CDR3 coding sequence is TGTGCCAGCAGTGAACCACAGGGGGGGGGCACAGATACGCAGTATTTT. Amino acids: CASSEPQGGGTDTQYF.

The chain has TRBV11-2 and TRBJ1-1; 7 bases are a match to TRBD1. This CDR3 has 15 amino acids. The J segment lost 8 bases and the V segment lost 2 bases, leaving 11 bases of the junction unmatched. Germline V gives CDR1 SGHAT, CDR2 FQNNGV. The CDR3 sequence: CASSLQDRPHREAFF. CDR3 DNA sequence: TGTGCCAGCAGCTTACAGGACAGGCCACACCGAGAAGCTTTCTTT.

The chain combines TRBV11-2 with TRBJ2-7, with D uncertain. The CDR3 covers 13 residues. From germline, CDR1 is SGHAT and CDR2 FQNNGV. Trimming left V 8 bases short and J 0 bases short, with 11 bases between. CDR3 sequence: CASGDGYSYEQYF. CDR3 nucleotides: TGTGCCAGCGGCGACGGTTACTCCTACGAGCAGTACTTC.

This clone occurred once. V usage is TRBV4-1 and J usage is TRBJ2-7; 11 bases are a match to TRBD2. CDR1 and CDR2 from the germline V gene are MGHRA and YSYEKL. The V and J ends lost 4 bases and 5 bases, in that order; junction bases with no gene match: 4. The CDR3 loop spans 14 amino acids. The CDR3: CASSRTSGGNEQYF. DNA for the CDR3: TGCGCCAGCAGCCGAACTAGCGGGGGAAACGAGCAGTACTTC.